Below, 8 T cell receptor beta chains from the same sample are listed, as sequenced in a study of CD8 T cells in Susac syndrome. Random hexamers primed reverse transcription of about 0.5 to 1 ug RNA. One entry per CDR3 protein results from TCRdb running MiXCR on the immunoSEQ multiplex PCR reads. The sample records tens of thousands of distinct CDR3 sequences, about 95% being singletons. Sequenced material: CD8+ T cells from PBMCs. These receptors all come from a human donor with multiple sclerosis.

The chain combines TRBV12-3 or TRBV12-4 with TRBJ2-5; 7 bases match TRBD2. The CDR3 covers 16 residues. J was trimmed by 5 bases and V by 7 bases; bases with no gene match: 16. CDR3 sequence: CASTLGRENLVETQYF. The CDR3 DNA reads as TGTGCCAGCACCTTAGGGAGGGAGAATTTGGTGGAGACCCAGTACTTC.

V gene TRBV29-1 combines with J gene TRBJ1-2, with D maybe TRBD1 (5 bases). V was clipped by 6 bases and J by 5 bases, with 16 bases between them. Germline lookup yields CDR1 SQVTM and CDR2 ANQGSEA. The CDR3 has 13 amino acids. The CDR3 region is CSVWGDTNYGYTF. CDR3 in DNA: TGCAGCGTCTGGGGCGATACGAATTATGGCTACACCTTC.

The V gene is TRBV20-1, the J gene TRBJ2-7; the D is unclear. The CDR3 is made up of 17 amino acids. With 0 bases removed from V and 2 bases from J, the gap between germline ends came to 20 bases. CDR1 is DFQATT and CDR2 is SNEGSKA in the germline V gene (reference sequence). The CDR3: CSARDSLGPMATYEQYF. The CDR3 DNA reads as TGCAGTGCTAGAGACTCCCTCGGACCCATGGCCACCTACGAGCAGTACTTC.

The chain recombines TRBV29-1 with TRBJ2-1; 11 bases match TRBD2. V was clipped by 6 bases and J by 4 bases; unmatched bases: 8. The CDR3 is 15 amino acids. Per germline, CDR1 SQVTM and CDR2 ANQGSEA. CDR3 amino acids: CSVDPASGGYNEQFF. In DNA form, the CDR3 reads TGCAGCGTGGACCCGGCTAGCGGGGGGTACAATGAGCAGTTCTTC.

The J gene is TRBJ2-7, the V gene TRBV20-1; D is uncertain. This CDR3 contains 14 residues. The germline V gene encodes CDR1 DFQATT and CDR2 SNEGSKA (reference sequence). The V end lost 1 base, the J end lost 6 bases, and 16 bases lay between the germline ends. The CDR3, as DNA: TGCAGTGCTAGAGTCGTCTCTAGGAATTCCGAGCAGTACTTC. Its protein product is CSARVVSRNSEQYF.

CDR3 DNA sequence: TGTGCCAGCTCACCACTGGGCTCTGGGGCCAACGTCCTGACTTTC. Translating it yields CASSPLGSGANVLTF. V usage is TRBV18 and J usage is TRBJ2-6; D not certain. V shed 1 base and J shed 0 bases, with 4 bases lying between them. Germline CDR1 reads KGHSH; CDR2 reads LQKENI. The CDR3 has 15 amino acids.

V usage is TRBV9 and J usage is TRBJ2-5; TRBD2 is a possible D gene (6 bases). This CDR3 has 14 residues. Per the germline V gene, CDR1 is SGDLS and CDR2 is YYNGEE. Trimming removed 0 bases from V and 5 bases from J, with 11 bases in between. The CDR3 spells CASSVGSGDETQYF. Written as DNA, the CDR3 is TGTGCCAGCAGCGTAGGTTCGGGGGACGAGACCCAGTACTTC.

In nucleotides, the CDR3 is TGTGCCAGCAGTTCTCCCCGAAACTACGAGCAGTACTTC. Amino acids: CASSSPRNYEQYF. The V and J genes are TRBV7-9 and TRBJ2-7; no firm D call. V was clipped by 6 bases and J by 3 bases, with 12 bases between them. CDR3 length: 13 amino acids. Germline loops: CDR1 SEHNR, CDR2 FQNEAQ (reference sequence).